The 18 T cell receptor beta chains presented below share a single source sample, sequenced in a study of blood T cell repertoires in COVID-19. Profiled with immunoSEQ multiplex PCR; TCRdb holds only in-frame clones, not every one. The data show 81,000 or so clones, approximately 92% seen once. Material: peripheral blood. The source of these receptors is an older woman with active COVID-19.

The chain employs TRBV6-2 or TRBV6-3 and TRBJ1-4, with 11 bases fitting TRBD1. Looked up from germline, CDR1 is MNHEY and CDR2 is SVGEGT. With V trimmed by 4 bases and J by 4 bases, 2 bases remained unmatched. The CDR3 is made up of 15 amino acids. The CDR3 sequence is CASSSDRGHNEKLFF. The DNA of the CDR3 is TGTGCCAGCAGTTCGGACAGGGGGCATAATGAAAAACTGTTTTTT.

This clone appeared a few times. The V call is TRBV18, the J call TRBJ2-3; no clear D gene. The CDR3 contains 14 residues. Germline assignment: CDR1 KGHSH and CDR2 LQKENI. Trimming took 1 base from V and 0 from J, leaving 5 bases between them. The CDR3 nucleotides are TGTGCCAGCTCACCACTTATTAGCACAGATACGCAGTATTTT. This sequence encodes CASSPLISTDTQYF. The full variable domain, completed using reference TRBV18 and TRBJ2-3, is NAGVMQNPRHLVRRRGQEARLRCSPMKGHSHVYWYRQLPEEGLKFMVYLQKENIIDESGMPKERFSAEFPKEGPSILRIQQVVRGDSAAYFCASSPLISTDTQYFGPGTRLTVL.

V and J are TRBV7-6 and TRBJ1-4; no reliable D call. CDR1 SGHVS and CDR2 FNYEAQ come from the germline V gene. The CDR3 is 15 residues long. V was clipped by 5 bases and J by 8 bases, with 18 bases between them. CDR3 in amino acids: CASSPSSARGEKLFF. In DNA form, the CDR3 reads TGTGCCAGCAGCCCCTCTTCCGCGAGAGGAGAAAAACTGTTTTTT.

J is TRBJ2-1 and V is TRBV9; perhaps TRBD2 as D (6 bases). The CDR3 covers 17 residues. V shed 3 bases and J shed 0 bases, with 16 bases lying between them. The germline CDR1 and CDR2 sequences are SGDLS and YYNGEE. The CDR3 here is CASSATARGSSYNEQFF. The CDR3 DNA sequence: TGTGCCAGCAGCGCGACGGCTCGGGGGAGCTCCTACAATGAGCAGTTCTTC.

The CDR3: CASSEQVVTGVTYEQYF. The CDR3 region has the DNA TGTGCCAGCAGTGAACAAGTGGTGACAGGGGTCACCTACGAGCAGTACTTC. This chain joins TRBV2 and TRBJ2-7; the match to TRBD1 covers 8 bases. From germline, CDR1 is SNHLY and CDR2 FYNNEI. With 2 bases clipped from V and 2 bases from J, the junction kept 11 bases outside the gene matches. CDR3 size: 17 residues.

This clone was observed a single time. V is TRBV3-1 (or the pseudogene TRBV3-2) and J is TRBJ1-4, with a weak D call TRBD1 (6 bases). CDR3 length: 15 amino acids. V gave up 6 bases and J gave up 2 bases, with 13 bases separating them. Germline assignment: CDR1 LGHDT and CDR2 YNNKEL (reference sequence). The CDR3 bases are TGTGCCAGCAGTCAATTCCAGGGGACTAATGAAAAACTGTTTTTT. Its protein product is CASSQFQGTNEKLFF.

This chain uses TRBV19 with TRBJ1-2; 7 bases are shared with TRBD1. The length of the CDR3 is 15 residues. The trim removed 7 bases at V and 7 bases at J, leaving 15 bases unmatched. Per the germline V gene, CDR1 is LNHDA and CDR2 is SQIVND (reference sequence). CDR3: CASTSLETGKSGYTF. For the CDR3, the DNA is TGTGCCAGTACTTCTCTGGAGACAGGGAAATCTGGCTACACCTTC.

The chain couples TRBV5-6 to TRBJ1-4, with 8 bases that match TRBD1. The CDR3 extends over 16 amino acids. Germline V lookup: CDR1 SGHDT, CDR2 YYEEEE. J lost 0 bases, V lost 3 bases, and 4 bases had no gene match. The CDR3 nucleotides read TGTGCCAGCAGCTGGACAGGGCGGACAACTAATGAAAAACTGTTTTTT. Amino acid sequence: CASSWTGRTTNEKLFF.

The CDR3 coding sequence is TGTGCCAGTAGTCCTGGCGGGGGCACAGATACGCAGTATTTT. It translates to CASSPGGGTDTQYF. The V gene is TRBV19, the J gene TRBJ2-3, with a weak D call TRBD2 (6 bases). The CDR3 spans 14 residues. Germline V gene sequence: CDR1 LNHDA, CDR2 SQIVND (reference sequence). V was pared by 5 bases and J by 1 base, with 10 bases between.

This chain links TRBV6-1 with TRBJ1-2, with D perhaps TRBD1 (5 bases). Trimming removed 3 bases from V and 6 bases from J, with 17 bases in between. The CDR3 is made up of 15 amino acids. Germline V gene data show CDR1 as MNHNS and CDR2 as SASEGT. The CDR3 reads CASSEINGGTDGYTF. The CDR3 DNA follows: TGTGCCAGCAGTGAGATAAATGGGGGGACGGATGGCTACACCTTC.

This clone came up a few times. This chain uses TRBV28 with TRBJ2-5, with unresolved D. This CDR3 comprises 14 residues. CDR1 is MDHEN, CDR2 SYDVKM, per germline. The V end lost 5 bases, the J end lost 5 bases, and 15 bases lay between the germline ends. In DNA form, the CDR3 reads TGTGCCAGCAGTCCTACCTTTAGAGTGGAGACCCAGTACTTC. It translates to CASSPTFRVETQYF.

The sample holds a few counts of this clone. CDR3 in DNA: TGCGCCAGCAGCCAAGAGAGGACACTCTATGGCTACACCTTC. This encodes CASSQERTLYGYTF. The chain recombines TRBV4-3 with TRBJ1-2; weak D call: TRBD1 (5 bases). This CDR3 region has 14 residues. V lost 0 bases to trimming and J lost 4 bases, with 9 bases between them. Germline-derived CDR1 and CDR2 are LGHNA and YSLEER.

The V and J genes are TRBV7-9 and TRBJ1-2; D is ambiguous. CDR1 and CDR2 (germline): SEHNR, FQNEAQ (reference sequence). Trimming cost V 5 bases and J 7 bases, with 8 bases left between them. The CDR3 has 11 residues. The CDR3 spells CASSRYSGYTF. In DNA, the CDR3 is TGTGCCAGCAGCCGGTACTCTGGCTACACCTTC.

CDR3 in amino acids: CASSLGYSEAFF. CDR3 nucleotide sequence: TGTGCCAGCAGCTTAGGGTACTCTGAAGCTTTCTTT. The genes are TRBV11-2 and TRBJ1-1; D uncertain. Germline V CDR1 and CDR2: SGHAT, FQNNGV. The CDR3 extends over 12 amino acids. Trimming stripped 1 base from V and 6 bases from J, with 6 bases between.

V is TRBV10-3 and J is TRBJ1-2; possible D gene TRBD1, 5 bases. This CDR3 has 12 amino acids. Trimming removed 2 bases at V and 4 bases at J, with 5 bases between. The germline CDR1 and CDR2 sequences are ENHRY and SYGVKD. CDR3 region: CAISEDSYGYTF. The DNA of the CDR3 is TGTGCCATCAGTGAGGACAGCTATGGCTACACCTTC.

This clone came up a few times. The CDR3, as DNA: TGTGCCAGCAGGCTCGACACTTACAATGAGCAGTTCTTC. It specifies CASRLDTYNEQFF. The chain couples TRBV6-5 to TRBJ2-1; D call uncertain. Germline values: CDR1 MNHEY, CDR2 SVGAGI. The CDR3 covers 13 residues. The V end lost 6 bases, the J end lost 4 bases, and 10 bases lay between the germline ends.

The CDR3 DNA sequence: TGTGCCAGTAGTATACAGGGGATTGGTAGCAATCAGCCCCAGCATTTT. This codes for CASSIQGIGSNQPQHF. The chain carries TRBV19 and TRBJ1-5; possibly TRBD1 for D (6 bases). The CDR3 has 16 amino acids. V was shortened by 2 bases and J by 0 bases, with 11 bases between the two germline ends. The germline CDR1 and CDR2 sequences are LNHDA and SQIVND (reference sequence).

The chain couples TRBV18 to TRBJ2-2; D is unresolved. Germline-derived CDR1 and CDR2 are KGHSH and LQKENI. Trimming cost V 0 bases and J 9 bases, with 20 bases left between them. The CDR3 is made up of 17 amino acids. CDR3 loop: CASSPPVTPLHRWELFF. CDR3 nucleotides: TGTGCCAGCTCACCACCCGTGACACCTCTACACCGGTGGGAGCTGTTTTTT.